The clone carrying this T cell receptor beta chain was counted a few times. As yet, its antigen is unknown. A single record per CDR3 protein comes from TCRdb applying MiXCR to the 5' RACE reads. The sample has about 110,000 distinct CDR3 sequences, 18% seen once; the top ten hold roughly 6%. The sample belongs to a study of T-cell memory formation after mild COVID-19. Whole-study findings and limits: Shrinking CD4+ clones were chiefly CM and EM; CD8+ ones were chiefly EMRA. Pre-infection memory showed some responding clones, and this suggested that cross-reactive memory joined. There was no confirmation that second-wave clones peaking on day 37 were SARS-CoV-2 specific. Day 15 to 85 contractors were CD4/CD8 balanced; later expanders leaned CD4+.

The V gene end was trimmed by 1 base and the J gene end by 9 bases; junction bases not matched to a gene: 9. This CDR3 has 16 amino acids. Germline V CDR1 and CDR2: LGHDT, YNNKEL (reference sequence). V gene TRBV3-1 combines with J gene TRBJ2-1, with 10 nucleotides matching TRBD1. The sequence came from a man aged 18 to 30 who had mild COVID-19 (a few samples of this study predate the infection). Cell type and time point are not known. Sequencing input: PBMCs or a T cell subset sorted from them (not recorded which). This chain's CDR3 is CASSQAPGTGVGEQFF. CDR3 coding DNA: TGTGCCAGCAGCCAAGCCCCAGGGACAGGGGTTGGTGAGCAGTTCTTC.